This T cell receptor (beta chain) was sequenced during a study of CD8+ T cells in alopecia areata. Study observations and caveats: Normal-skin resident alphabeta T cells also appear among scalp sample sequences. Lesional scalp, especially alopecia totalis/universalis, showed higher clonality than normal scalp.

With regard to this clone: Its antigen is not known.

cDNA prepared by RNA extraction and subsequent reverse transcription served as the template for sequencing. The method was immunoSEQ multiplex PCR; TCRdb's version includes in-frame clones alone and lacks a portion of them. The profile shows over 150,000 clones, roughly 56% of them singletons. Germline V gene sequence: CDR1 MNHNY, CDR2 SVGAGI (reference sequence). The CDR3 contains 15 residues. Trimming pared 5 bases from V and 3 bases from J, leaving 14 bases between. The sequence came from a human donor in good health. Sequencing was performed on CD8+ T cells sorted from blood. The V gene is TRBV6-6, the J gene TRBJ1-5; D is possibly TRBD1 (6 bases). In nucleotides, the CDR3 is TGTGCCAGCAGTGCGGAGTGGGACAACAATCAGCCCCAGCATTTT. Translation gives CASSAEWDNNQPQHF.